The clone carrying this T cell receptor beta chain is a singleton in its sample. These data originate in a study of blood T cell repertoires in COVID-19. In the original analysis: Amplification from reference gene primers served as the basis for estimated nucleated cell counts. Sequencing was performed with immunoSEQ multiplex PCR; in TCRdb, only in-frame clones are kept and a portion is missing. That table is the source of V, J and clone size, and D and trimming were worked out from the DNA. The data show hundreds of thousands of clones, approximately 84% seen once. The specimen was peripheral blood. The clonotype originates from a woman aged 25 to 39 who had recovered from COVID-19.

CDR3 residues: CASSPGQVGGYTF. CDR3 in DNA: TGTGCCAGCAGCCCCGGACAGGTGGGGGGCTACACCTTC. The chain links TRBV7-9 to TRBJ1-2; TRBD1 aligns across 7 bases. The germline V gene has CDR1 SEHNR and CDR2 FQNEAQ (reference sequence). The CDR3 consists of 13 residues. The V segment lost 5 bases and the J segment 8 bases; nucleotides outside the gene matches: 8.